Listed below are T cell receptor beta chains from one sample, sequenced in a study of T cells after posttransplantation cyclophosphamide. The assay was immunoSEQ multiplex PCR, and TCRdb's table has in-frame clones only and misses some. Among some 4,000 clones listed, less than 80% were seen once. The sample was memory CD8+ T cells sorted from blood. These receptors all stem from a man aged 25-45 years in good health and a related stem cell transplant donor. Each CDR3 is given with its conserved first and last residue. D genes are given only for firm matches. Not all rows give a size; the values are once, few, many and, for expanded clones, a class.

V	D	size	J	CDR3	DNA
TRBV19	NA	NA	TRBJ2-1	CASSIFPPGAVEQFF	TGTGCCAGTAGTATATTCCCCCCAGGGGCGGTTGAGCAGTTCTTC
TRBV4-2	TRBD1	few	TRBJ2-3	CASSPRTGGKDTQYF	TGTGCCAGCAGCCCTCGGACAGGGGGCAAAGATACGCAGTATTTT
TRBV6-1	NA	NA	TRBJ2-7	CASSEIRERAYEQYF	TGTGCCAGCAGTGAAATCAGGGAACGGGCCTACGAGCAGTACTTC
TRBV4-1	TRBD1	NA	TRBJ1-2	CASSQEPRGNYGYTF	TGCGCCAGCAGCCAAGAGCCCAGGGGGAACTATGGCTACACCTTC
TRBV7-9	TRBD2	NA	TRBJ2-1	CASSPELAGGHNEQFF	TGTGCCAGCAGCCCTGAACTAGCGGGGGGCCACAATGAGCAGTTCTTC
TRBV9	NA	NA	TRBJ2-7	CASIFRQKTAYEQYF	TGTGCCAGTATCTTCAGGCAGAAGACGGCATACGAGCAGTACTTC
TRBV5-4	NA	NA	TRBJ2-3	CASSFLGPADTQYF	TGTGCCAGCAGCTTCCTTGGGCCCGCAGATACGCAGTATTTT
TRBV7-7	TRBD1	NA	TRBJ2-2	CASSFLGGSGGEDGELFF	TGTGCTAGCAGCTTCCTTGGTGGTTCAGGGGGCGAGGACGGGGAGCTGTTTTTT
TRBV2	NA	NA	TRBJ1-1	CASRTNTEAFF	TGTGCCAGCAGGACTAACACTGAAGCTTTCTTT
TRBV4-1	NA	NA	TRBJ2-3	CASSQERDFEPDTQYF	TGCGCCAGCAGCCAAGAGCGGGACTTCGAACCAGATACGCAGTATTTT
TRBV19	TRBD1	NA	TRBJ2-7	CASSLKSFTRQGTYEQYF	TGTGCCAGTAGTCTAAAGTCGTTCACAAGACAGGGCACCTACGAGCAGTACTTC
TRBV7-3	NA	NA	TRBJ2-1	CASSISTSSSYNEQFF	TGTGCCAGCAGCATCTCGACTAGTAGCTCCTACAATGAGCAGTTCTTC
TRBV27	TRBD1	NA	TRBJ1-2	CASRTSRQGDLDGYTF	TGTGCCAGCAGGACCTCCCGACAGGGCGATTTGGATGGCTACACCTTC
TRBV28	TRBD2	few	TRBJ2-3	CASSPGGGATDTQYF	TGTGCCAGCAGCCCTGGGGGGGGTGCCACAGATACGCAGTATTTT
TRBV11-3	TRBD2	NA	TRBJ2-7	CASSSRGAPYEQYF	TGTGCCAGCAGCTCGCGGGGGGCGCCGTACGAGCAGTACTTC
TRBV2	NA	NA	TRBJ2-5	CASSEYWTAQETQYF	TGTGCCAGCAGTGAATACTGGACAGCCCAAGAGACCCAGTACTTC